This T cell receptor beta chain came from a study of blood T cell repertoires in COVID-19. Study-level background: Samples of COVID-19 (acute and convalescent) were obtained from the United States, Italy and Spain. From T cells, B-cell-depleted T cells, or PBMCs came the material, which was cDNA or gDNA.

The authors' processing: Nucleated cell number was recorded as an estimate derived from reference gene primer amplification. Generated by immunoSEQ multiplex PCR, the TCRdb table keeps only in-frame clones and is missing some. That table supplies the V and J calls and clone size; D and trimming were determined from the DNA. Among under 300,000 clones listed, around four fifths were seen once. The CDR3 runs 15 residues. The germline gives CDR1 SGHTA, CDR2 FQGTGA. V lost 5 bases and J lost 4, with 15 bases in between. The TCR comes from a woman in her forties or fifties who had recovered from COVID-19. This chain connects TRBV7-3 to TRBJ2-1; D is perhaps TRBD1 (6 bases). The specimen sequenced was peripheral blood. The CDR3 loop reads CASSATGSGYNEQFF. The CDR3 coding sequence is TGTGCCAGCAGCGCCACAGGGTCTGGATACAATGAGCAGTTCTTC.